This paragraph covers one T cell receptor beta chain sequence. What it binds is not known. This record belongs to a study of monozygotic twins with inflammatory bowel disease. The study's findings and limits: The data offered no way to tell different T cell subtypes apart.

Total RNA was isolated from whole blood without T cell sorting. TCR libraries each used about 3,400 ng of total RNA. Incorporation of UMIs carrying a 6-nucleotide sample barcode was performed by template switching. TCRdb re-called the 5' RACE reads and catalogs CDR3 proteins one per entry, DNA excluded. In all, the sample yields about 210,000 distinct CDR3 sequences. The CDR3 has 13 amino acids. Germline CDR1 is SQVTM and CDR2 is ANQGSEA. The TCR originated in a human donor with ulcerative colitis or Crohn's disease, or a healthy co-twin of an affected twin (not recorded which). Sequenced: blood. This rearrangement joins TRBV29-1 to TRBJ1-2; TCRdb's assignment of TRBD1 cannot be checked, as there is no DNA. The CDR3 here is CSVEGRDVEGYTF.